These 11 T cell receptor beta chains share one sample of origin, sequenced in a study of identical twins. TCRdb re-called the 5' RACE reads through MiXCR, storing one row per CDR3 protein. This table holds roughly 290,000 distinct CDR3 sequences, roughly 8.6% found once. The same sample was also studied in work on yellow fever vaccine responses in identical twins.

Sequences were obtained from memory (CD45RO+) T cells sorted from blood. The receptor source for this set is a woman aged 18-30 years in good health.

This clonotype was found many times. This rearrangement joins TRBV12-3 or TRBV12-4 to TRBJ2-2; either TRBD1 or TRBD2 may supply D (5 bases each). This CDR3 has 17 residues. V shed 6 bases and J shed 5 bases, with 22 bases lying between them. The CDR3 reads CASSPQGAERVTGELFF. In nucleotides, the CDR3 is TGTGCCAGCAGCCCCCAGGGTGCCGAGAGGGTTACCGGGGAGCTGTTTTTT.

In its sample, this clonotype was seen a few times. V gene TRBV29-1 combines with J gene TRBJ2-1; D remains unclear. The CDR3 spans 13 residues. The germline V gene encodes CDR1 SQVTM and CDR2 ANQGSEA. Trimming took 4 bases from V and 8 from J, leaving 15 bases between them. The DNA for the CDR3 is TGCAGCGTTGCGGGTCGTCCGTCCGATGAGCAGTTCTTC. It translates to CSVAGRPSDEQFF.

This clonotype was seen ten or more times. CDR3 protein: CASRGGATNTEAFF. The CDR3 nucleotides read TGTGCCAGCAGGGGGGGAGCAACGAACACTGAAGCTTTCTTT. The gene calls are TRBV7-6 and TRBJ1-1; D may be TRBD1 (5 bases). Germline V gene lookup returns CDR1 SGHVS and CDR2 FNYEAQ. This CDR3 contains 14 residues. Trimming took 6 bases from V and 1 from J, leaving 12 bases between them.

CDR3 in DNA: TGCGCCAGCAGCCGAGCGGGGGTGATAGATACGCAGTATTTT. This translates into CASSRAGVIDTQYF. This rearrangement joins TRBV4-1 to TRBJ2-3; 8 bases match TRBD2. V dropped 4 bases and J dropped 5; count of bases not matched to a gene: 5. This CDR3 spans 14 amino acids. Germline CDR1 is MGHRA and CDR2 is YSYEKL.

This clonotype was counted at least ten times. CDR3 sequence reads: CSARISNRVGYTF. DNA for the CDR3: TGCAGTGCTAGGATCTCCAACAGGGTCGGCTACACCTTC. The chain combines TRBV20-1 with TRBJ1-2, with a possible D match to TRBD1 (6 bases). Germline CDR1 reads DFQATT; CDR2 reads SNEGSKA (reference sequence). V was cut by 3 bases and J by 8 bases, with 16 bases left in between. The CDR3 has 13 amino acids.

This rearrangement joins TRBV20-1 to TRBJ2-1; 13 positions agree with TRBD2. The length of the CDR3 is 16 residues. Per the germline V gene, CDR1 is DFQATT and CDR2 is SNEGSKA (reference sequence). The V and J ends lost 0 bases and 6 bases, in that order; junction bases with no gene match: 5. The CDR3 region has the DNA TGCAGTGCTAGAGACCCACTAGCGGGAGGGGGCAATGAGCAGTTCTTC. Amino acid sequence: CSARDPLAGGGNEQFF.

The CDR3 here is CASSRRVSTDTQYF. The CDR3 DNA reads TGTGCCAGCAGCCGGAGGGTTTCCACAGATACGCAGTATTTT. V is TRBV14 and J is TRBJ2-3; possibly TRBD2 for D (6 bases). The CDR3 length is 14 residues. The germline V gene has CDR1 SGHDN and CDR2 FVKESK. Between the trimmed V and J ends, which lost 4 bases and 2 bases, there was a span of 10 bases.

This clonotype was counted only a few times. The chain recombines TRBV7-9 with TRBJ1-3; 8 nucleotides match TRBD1. Germline CDR1 and CDR2: SEHNR and FQNEAQ (reference sequence). The V segment lost 5 bases and the J segment 0 bases; nucleotides outside the gene matches: 6. This CDR3 contains 16 residues. CDR3 DNA sequence: TGTGCCAGCAGCCCCGACAGGGGCTCCTCTGGAAACACCATATATTTT. Protein product: CASSPDRGSSGNTIYF.

The gene calls are TRBV5-1 and TRBJ2-4; 9 positions agree with TRBD1. The CDR3 totals 17 residues. V dropped 7 bases and J dropped 0; count of bases not matched to a gene: 11. Germline-derived CDR1 and CDR2 are SGHRS and YFSETQ. In nucleotides, the CDR3 is TGCGCCAGCGCTCCACTGGGACAGGGTCTAGCCAAAAACATTCAGTACTTC. Amino acid sequence: CASAPLGQGLAKNIQYF.

The chain joins TRBV11-2 to TRBJ1-4; TRBD1 agrees at 11 bases. CDR1 is SGHAT and CDR2 is FQNNGV in the germline V gene. The CDR3 is 13 amino acids. Trimming took 8 bases from V and 8 from J; bases not matched to a gene: 4. The CDR3 is CASQGTGGEKLFF. The CDR3 DNA reads TGTGCCAGCCAAGGGACAGGGGGGGAAAAACTGTTTTTT.

This clonotype has just a few counts. V and J are TRBV11-2 and TRBJ2-4, with D tentatively TRBD2 (6 bases). With 3 bases removed from V and 3 bases from J, the gap between germline ends came to 12 bases. CDR1 is SGHAT and CDR2 is FQNNGV in the germline V gene. This CDR3 contains 15 residues. In nucleotides, the CDR3 is TGTGCCAGCAGCTTGACCCGGGGGTACAAAAACATTCAGTACTTC. It translates to CASSLTRGYKNIQYF.